This T cell receptor beta chain was retrieved from a study of patients and donors after allogeneic stem cell transplantation. MiXCR was run by TCRdb on the RT-PCR reads, yielding one entry per CDR3 protein. The sample lists 200,000 to 250,000 distinct CDR3 sequences; approximately 14% were seen once. The CDR3 is made up of 14 amino acids. CDR1 SNHLY and CDR2 FYNNEI come from the germline V gene. J was trimmed by 5 bases and V by 6 bases; bases with no gene match: 5. This clonotype has only a few counts. The chain recombines TRBV2 with TRBJ1-5, with 9 bases matching TRBD1. The receptor was isolated from a human donor who was either an allogeneic HSCT recipient or a stem cell or donor lymphocyte infusion donor (not recorded which). It is not recorded whose cells these are; they may come from a transplant donor. Sample: blood, either unsorted or a sorted T cell fraction (not recorded which). The CDR3 reads CASSQTGGYQPQHF. In DNA, the CDR3 is TGTGCCAGCAGCCAGACAGGGGGGTATCAGCCCCAGCATTTT. The entire variable domain, with the rest obtained from reference TRBV2 and TRBJ1-5, is as follows: EPEVTQTPSHQVTQMGQEVILRCVPISNHLYFYWYRQILGQKVEFLVSFYNNEISEKSEIFDDQFSVERPDGSNFTLKIRSTKLEDSAMYFCASSQTGGYQPQHFGDGTRLSIL.